This section outlines one T cell receptor beta chain sequence together with its context. Its specificity is unknown. These data are taken from a study of T cells expressing NK-cell markers. Findings and caveats of the study: In roughly six donors, dominant CD3+CD56+NKG2C+ clonotypes ranked among the top 10 CD8+ clonotypes.

TCRdb re-called the 5' RACE reads, yielding one record per CDR3 amino acid sequence without DNA. Listed are just under 150,000 distinct CDR3 sequences; about 12% falls within the top ten. The germline gives CDR1 SGHTA, CDR2 FQGNSA. The CDR3 is 14 residues long. The rearrangement joins TRBV7-2 to TRBJ2-7; with no DNA, the TCRdb D assignment of TRBD2 cannot be verified. The receptor was derived from a man between 18 and 35 years old in good health. Sequencing was performed on blood T cells: a sorted CD56 or NKG2C T cell subset, CD4+ or CD8+ T cells, or bulk PBMC T cells (not recorded which). The CDR3 loop reads CASSLVEGSYEQYF.